The rows below give T cell receptor beta chains drawn from one sample of a study of vaccination and CD4 T cells after COVID-19. TCRdb reprocessed the PCR reads via MiXCR and lists one record per CDR3 protein. Of around 9,200 distinct CDR3 sequences listed, around 63% are singletons. These receptors have no known antigen. Material for sequencing was CD4+ T cells from blood, cultured in vitro. Every receptor here comes from a human donor who had recovered from COVID-19. CDR3s leave out the opening cysteine and the closing phenylalanine or tryptophan. Each record gives: CDR3 protein, D gene, J gene, clone size, CDR3 length, V gene. D genes are given only for firm matches. Clone size is not always given. Where it is, it says once, few, many or a class for expanded clones.

CDR3: ASSPFRGTTEAF; D: .; J: TRBJ1-1; size: .; length: 12; V: TRBV27
CDR3: ASRNGQGYGYT; D: .; J: TRBJ1-2; size: once; length: 11; V: TRBV7-9
CDR3: ASSLAGLAGGF; D: TRBD2; J: TRBJ2-1; size: .; length: 11; V: TRBV7-2
CDR3: ASSSYTDTQY; D: .; J: TRBJ2-3; size: medium-sized; length: 10; V: TRBV7-2
CDR3: TSSLDPRMGTEAF; D: .; J: TRBJ1-1; size: .; length: 13; V: TRBV7-2
CDR3: SASSGEQY; D: .; J: TRBJ2-7; size: .; length: 8; V: TRBV20-1
CDR3: SAVRWGYT; D: .; J: TRBJ1-2; size: few; length: 8; V: TRBV20-1
CDR3: ATSRDRWGRDYGYT; D: .; J: TRBJ1-2; size: .; length: 14; V: TRBV15
CDR3: ATSRGQLGSPLH; D: .; J: TRBJ1-6; size: few; length: 12; V: TRBV15
CDR3: ASSTLPAARYGYT; D: .; J: TRBJ1-2; size: .; length: 13; V: TRBV28
CDR3: SANRRQHRYMDQY; D: .; J: TRBJ2-5; size: .; length: 13; V: TRBV20-1
CDR3: ASSFSYYEQY; D: .; J: TRBJ2-7; size: .; length: 10; V: TRBV28
CDR3: SAIRTGVRYEQY; D: TRBD1; J: TRBJ2-7; size: few; length: 12; V: TRBV20-1
CDR3: ASSLSRQGWGETQY; D: TRBD1; J: TRBJ2-5; size: .; length: 14; V: TRBV7-9
CDR3: SALGSKQGRTDTQY; D: TRBD1; J: TRBJ2-3; size: .; length: 14; V: TRBV20-1
CDR3: ASTTYDSPYGYT; D: .; J: TRBJ1-2; size: few; length: 12; V: TRBV7-2
CDR3: ASSSGLVVYEQY; D: TRBD2; J: TRBJ2-7; size: .; length: 12; V: TRBV6-1
CDR3: ASSSGHGGEAF; D: .; J: TRBJ1-1; size: few; length: 11; V: TRBV7-9